Shown below are 12 T cell receptor beta chains from a single sample sequenced in a study of blood T cell repertoires in COVID-19. Some clones are missing from TCRdb's copy, which holds only in-frame ones; the method was immunoSEQ multiplex PCR. The table lists approximately 190,000 clones, roughly 82% of them singletons. The material sequenced was peripheral blood. Every receptor here comes from a woman in her sixties with COVID-19, enrolled during active disease.

This clone was detected a few times. The chain is built from TRBV14 and TRBJ2-2; 10 bases match TRBD2. Germline CDR1 and CDR2: SGHDN and FVKESK. The CDR3 is 16 residues long. The J segment lost 5 bases and the V segment lost 8 bases, leaving 11 bases of the junction unmatched. Written as DNA, the CDR3 is TGTGCCAGCGGAGACTCTAGCGGGAGAGCTACCGGGGAGCTGTTTTTT. Encoded protein: CASGDSSGRATGELFF.

The V gene is TRBV19, the J gene TRBJ2-1; TRBD2 matches 7 bases. Germline assignment: CDR1 LNHDA and CDR2 SQIVND (reference sequence). CDR3 length: 13 amino acids. The ends lost 6 bases at V and 3 bases at J; junction bases unmatched: 2. The CDR3 bases are TGTGCCAGTAGCCGGGACTACTACAATGAGCAGTTCTTC. This encodes CASSRDYYNEQFF.

The gene calls are TRBV6-6 and TRBJ1-1; TRBD1 aligns across 9 bases. The germline V gene encodes CDR1 MNHNY and CDR2 SVGAGI (reference sequence). J was trimmed by 3 bases and V by 6 bases; bases with no gene match: 8. The CDR3 is 15 amino acids. CDR3 sequence: CASRSTGGADTEAFF. The CDR3 region has the DNA TGTGCCAGCAGATCAACAGGGGGCGCGGACACTGAAGCTTTCTTT.

The V gene is TRBV19, the J gene TRBJ1-1; 11 nucleotides agree with TRBD1. The CDR3 has 14 residues. CDR1 and CDR2 (germline): LNHDA, SQIVND (reference sequence). The ends lost 3 bases at V and 11 bases at J; junction bases unmatched: 8. The CDR3 spells CASSITRTGGSAFF. CDR3 in DNA: TGTGCCAGTAGTATTACCCGGACAGGGGGCTCGGCTTTCTTT.

The chain couples TRBV6-2 or TRBV6-3 to TRBJ2-1; 7 bases map to TRBD2. V was clipped by 5 bases and J by 2 bases; unmatched bases: 6. From germline, CDR1 is MNHEY and CDR2 SVGEGT. The length of the CDR3 is 15 residues. The CDR3 bases are TGTGCCAGCAGTGTTCGCGGGGGACCCTACAATGAGCAGTTCTTC. This gives the protein CASSVRGGPYNEQFF.

This clone was seen a handful of times. The genes are TRBV5-5 and TRBJ1-1; weak D call: TRBD1 (5 bases). Trimming took off 4 bases at V and 1 base at J, with 14 bases between the two ends. CDR1 SGHKS and CDR2 YYEKEE come from the germline V gene (reference sequence). This CDR3 is 15 amino acids long. The CDR3 DNA follows: TGTGCCAGCAGCCCCCATGCGGGGGAGAACACTGAAGCTTTCTTT. Protein: CASSPHAGENTEAFF.

The chain combines TRBV7-9 with TRBJ2-1; 8 positions match TRBD1. With 5 bases clipped from V and 0 bases from J, the junction kept 9 bases outside the gene matches. From germline, CDR1 is SEHNR and CDR2 FQNEAQ (reference sequence). The CDR3 length is 17 residues. Written as DNA, the CDR3 is TGTGCCAGCAGCCCTGAGACCGGGACAGGCTCCTACAATGAGCAGTTCTTC. It yields the protein CASSPETGTGSYNEQFF.

The chain couples TRBV28 to TRBJ1-6, with D possibly TRBD1 on 6 matching bases. Germline CDR1 reads MDHEN; CDR2 reads SYDVKM. The ends were cut back, 4 bases at V and 11 bases at J, with 12 bases in the middle. The CDR3 length is 13 residues. The CDR3 reads CASSSAGVAPLHF. In nucleotides, the CDR3 is TGTGCCAGCAGTTCGGCAGGGGTTGCACCCCTCCACTTT.

The V and J genes are TRBV7-9 and TRBJ2-1; D is possibly TRBD2 (5 bases). This CDR3 region has 18 residues. The V and J ends lost 1 base and 3 bases respectively, with 19 bases between them. Germline assignment: CDR1 SEHNR and CDR2 FQNEAQ (reference sequence). CDR3 in amino acids: CASSLEGSWERLYNEQFF. DNA of the CDR3: TGTGCCAGCAGCTTAGAAGGATCGTGGGAGAGGCTCTACAATGAGCAGTTCTTC. Complete variable domain (other parts from reference TRBV7-9 and TRBJ2-1): DTGVSQNPRHKITKRGQNVTFRCDPISEHNRLYWYRQTLGQGPEFLTYFQNEAQLEKSRLLSDRFSAERPKGSFSTLEIQRTEQGDSAMYLCASSLEGSWERLYNEQFFGPGTRLTVL.

Comments on this clone: In the same sample, other DNA sequences code for this CDR3. The chain carries TRBV3-1 (or the pseudogene TRBV3-2) and TRBJ1-6; weak D call: TRBD1 (6 bases). Germline V gene data show CDR1 as LGHDT and CDR2 as YNNKEL (reference sequence). V lost 1 base and J 9 bases, leaving 10 bases between the germline ends. The CDR3 totals 14 residues. Here the CDR3 reads CASSQAQGTSPLHF. The CDR3, as DNA: TGTGCCAGCAGCCAAGCACAGGGCACTTCACCCCTCCACTTT.

The chain has TRBV10-3 and TRBJ2-3; 7 nucleotides line up with TRBD1. Trimming took 4 bases from V and 5 from J; bases not matched to a gene: 9. This CDR3 region has 15 residues. CDR1 and CDR2 from the germline V gene are ENHRY and SYGVKD. CDR3 DNA sequence: TGTGCCATCAGTGCCCCAAGGCAGGGGGAAGATACGCAGTATTTT. Translated: CAISAPRQGEDTQYF.

This rearrangement joins TRBV6-6 to TRBJ2-2; the D gene is possibly TRBD1 (5 bases). CDR3 size: 15 residues. Trimming cost V 0 bases and J 6 bases, with 11 bases left between them. Germline V gene lookup returns CDR1 MNHNY and CDR2 SVGAGI (reference sequence). CDR3: CASSYSPGKAGELFF. CDR3 bases: TGTGCCAGCAGTTACTCTCCAGGGAAGGCCGGGGAGCTGTTTTTT.